This is a list of T cell receptor beta chains from one sample in a study of beta chain features in type 1 diabetes. Sequencing used immunoSEQ multiplex PCR; TCRdb keeps in-frame clones, though not all of them. The sample has over 100,000 clones; about two fifths are singletons. Sequencing input: stem cell memory CD4+ T cells from blood. The receptors were gathered from a woman aged 18-35 years in good health. Each CDR3 is given with its conserved first and last residue. D genes are given only for firm matches. The size field is filled for only some rows; it gives once, few, many or a size class.

d_call	clone_size	j_call	v_call	cdr3_aa	cdr3_nt
NA	NA	TRBJ1-2	TRBV29-1	CSVAIDRRRINGYTF	TGCAGCGTTGCGATTGACCGGAGGAGGATTAATGGCTACACCTTC
NA	NA	TRBJ1-4	TRBV7-9	CASSLGVAGRTNEKLFF	TGTGCCAGCAGCTTAGGCGTGGCGGGACGGACTAATGAAAAACTGTTTTTT
NA	NA	TRBJ1-5	TRBV6-6	CASSYGQAFSNQPQHF	TGTGCCAGCAGTTACGGGCAGGCCTTTAGCAATCAGCCCCAGCATTTT
TRBD2	few	TRBJ2-1	TRBV29-1	CSAAGVGNEQFF	TGCAGCGCGGCGGGAGTAGGCAATGAGCAGTTCTTC
NA	NA	TRBJ2-7	TRBV14	CASSQAGSREQYF	TGTGCCAGCAGCCAAGCCGGGAGCCGCGAGCAGTACTTC
NA	NA	TRBJ2-1	TRBV29-1	CSVSRQGSRGVNEQFF	TGCAGCGTTTCTAGACAGGGGTCCCGGGGGGTCAATGAGCAGTTCTTC
TRBD2	NA	TRBJ2-7	TRBV27	CASSFSPSGRWGEQYF	TGTGCCAGCAGTTTTAGTCCTAGCGGGAGGTGGGGCGAGCAGTACTTC
TRBD2	few	TRBJ2-2	TRBV10-1	CASSVVAGVGTGELFF	TGCGCCAGCAGTGTAGTAGCGGGAGTAGGTACCGGGGAGCTGTTTTTT
TRBD2	few	TRBJ2-1	TRBV9	CASSVWTRDEQFF	TGTGCCAGCAGCGTATGGACTAGGGATGAGCAGTTCTTC
NA	NA	TRBJ2-1	TRBV4-1	CASSHSSPGYRYNEQFF	TGCGCCAGCAGCCACTCTTCCCCGGGATATCGCTACAATGAGCAGTTCTTC
TRBD1	NA	TRBJ2-7	TRBV7-6	CASSLARGPAYEQYF	TGTGCCAGCAGCTTAGCCAGGGGGCCTGCCTACGAGCAGTACTTC
TRBD1	few	TRBJ1-4	TRBV5-1	CASSRTGEKLFF	TGCGCCAGCAGCAGGACAGGCGAAAAACTGTTTTTT
NA	NA	TRBJ1-1	TRBV9	CASNRQIEDTEAFF	TGTGCCAGCAACCGACAGATCGAGGACACTGAAGCTTTCTTT
TRBD1	NA	TRBJ2-6	TRBV18	CASSPQDRGWSGANVLTF	TGTGCCAGCTCACCCCAGGACAGGGGGTGGTCTGGGGCCAACGTCCTGACTTTC
TRBD1	NA	TRBJ1-2	TRBV5-1	CASSQGQRFTNYGYTF	TGCGCCAGCAGCCAGGGACAGCGATTTACTAACTATGGCTACACCTTC
NA	NA	TRBJ2-7	TRBV5-6	CASSLEAREQYF	TGTGCCAGCAGCTTGGAAGCGCGCGAGCAGTACTTC
NA	few	TRBJ2-6	TRBV30	CAGRSSGANVLTF	TGTGCTGGTAGGAGCTCTGGGGCCAACGTCCTGACTTTC
TRBD1	NA	TRBJ1-4	TRBV11-2	CASSPTGGMANEKLFF	TGTGCCAGCAGCCCGACAGGGGGCATGGCTAATGAAAAACTGTTTTTT
NA	few	TRBJ2-6	TRBV6-5	CASSSQGVRANVLTF	TGTGCCAGCAGTTCTCAGGGTGTGCGGGCCAACGTCCTGACTTTC
NA	few	TRBJ1-5	TRBV18	CASSPTDGVQQPQHF	TGTGCCAGCTCACCAACGGACGGGGTCCAACAGCCCCAGCATTTT
NA	few	TRBJ1-2	TRBV5-8	CASSLTGTGYTF	TGTGCCAGCAGCTTGACAGGGACTGGCTACACCTTC
NA	NA	TRBJ2-3	TRBV2	CASRSSSTDTQYF	TGTGCCAGCAGGTCCTCTAGCACAGATACGCAGTATTTT
TRBD1	NA	TRBJ2-7	TRBV6-5	CASSSRGPSYEQYF	TGTGCCAGCAGTTCCAGGGGGCCCTCCTACGAGCAGTACTTC
NA	NA	TRBJ1-6	TRBV18	CASSPQERAPLHF	TGTGCCAGCTCTCCCCAAGAGCGTGCACCCCTCCACTTT
TRBD2	few	TRBJ2-7	TRBV7-2	CASSLDPREREQYF	TGTGCCAGCAGCTTAGATCCGCGGGAGCGCGAGCAGTACTTC
NA	NA	TRBJ2-5	TRBV11-2	CASSSSRRERQQTQYF	TGTGCCAGCAGCTCGAGTCGACGGGAACGCCAACAGACCCAGTACTTC
TRBD1	NA	TRBJ1-5	TRBV18	CASSLIPGTGNSNQPQHF	TGTGCCAGCTCACTGATCCCCGGGACAGGGAATAGCAATCAGCCCCAGCATTTT
NA	few	TRBJ2-3	TRBV6-1	CASSLTADTQYF	TGTGCCAGCAGTCTGACAGCAGATACGCAGTATTTT
NA	NA	TRBJ2-7	TRBV28	CASSSPDRYSYEQYF	TGTGCCAGCAGTTCCCCCGACAGGTACTCCTACGAGCAGTACTTC
NA	NA	TRBJ2-5	TRBV19	CASHSRGETQYF	TGTGCCAGTCACAGTAGAGGGGAGACCCAGTACTTC
TRBD2	few	TRBJ2-7	TRBV6-6	CASSYTSGRAGEQYF	TGTGCCAGCAGTTACACTAGCGGGAGGGCCGGTGAGCAGTACTTC
NA	NA	TRBJ2-3	TRBV6-6	CASRYTDTQYF	TGTGCCAGCAGGTACACAGATACGCAGTATTTT
TRBD1	NA	TRBJ1-2	TRBV18	CASSPVLDREGYTF	TGTGCCAGCTCACCGGTCCTGGACAGGGAAGGCTACACCTTC
TRBD1	NA	TRBJ2-1	TRBV12-5	CASGRDSSRYNEQFF	TGTGCTAGTGGAAGGGACAGTAGTCGTTATAATGAGCAGTTCTTC
TRBD2	few	TRBJ2-1	TRBV14	CASSQLAGLFNEQFF	TGTGCCAGCAGCCAACTAGCGGGGCTATTCAATGAGCAGTTCTTC
TRBD2	NA	TRBJ2-1	TRBV30	CAWRRAGGLSSYNEQFF	TGTGCCTGGAGGAGGGCGGGAGGTCTTAGCTCCTACAATGAGCAGTTCTTC
TRBD2	NA	TRBJ2-7	TRBV6-6	CASSRGGAGDYEQYF	TGTGCCAGCAGCCGCGGAGGAGCGGGAGACTACGAGCAGTACTTC
NA	NA	TRBJ2-6	TRBV19	CASSPGTKGANVLTF	TGTGCCAGTAGCCCCGGGACAAAAGGGGCCAACGTCCTGACTTTC
TRBD1	few	TRBJ2-7	TRBV11-1	CASSLFRGQEQYF	TGTGCCAGCAGTCTGTTCAGGGGACAGGAGCAGTACTTC
TRBD1	NA	TRBJ1-4	TRBV2	CASGKDRGDEKLFF	TGTGCCAGCGGCAAAGACAGGGGGGATGAAAAACTGTTTTTT
TRBD2	few	TRBJ2-3	TRBV6-1	CASSAGLAGTDTQYF	TGTGCCAGCAGCGCTGGACTAGCGGGCACAGATACGCAGTATTTT
NA	few	TRBJ2-7	TRBV18	CASSPPPLTDAYEQYF	TGTGCCAGCTCACCACCGCCACTGACAGACGCCTACGAGCAGTACTTC
TRBD2	few	TRBJ2-3	TRBV6-5	CASSRDYTDTQYF	TGTGCCAGCAGCCGGGACTACACAGATACGCAGTATTTT
NA	few	TRBJ2-2	TRBV2	CASSEDSTGELFF	TGTGCCAGCAGTGAAGATAGCACCGGGGAGCTGTTTTTT
NA	NA	TRBJ1-1	TRBV5-1	CASSLDKATEAFF	TGCGCCAGCAGCCTCGACAAGGCCACTGAAGCTTTCTTT
TRBD1	NA	TRBJ2-5	TRBV4-1	CASSHSKGQGRETQYF	TGCGCCAGCAGCCACTCAAAGGGACAGGGAAGAGAGACCCAGTACTTC
NA	NA	TRBJ1-1	TRBV28	CASSPSGRGNTEAFF	TGTGCCAGCAGTCCCTCGGGGAGAGGAAACACTGAAGCTTTCTTT
TRBD2	NA	TRBJ2-5	TRBV5-1	CASSLGYASGYQETQYF	TGCGCCAGCAGCTTGGGGTACGCTAGCGGTTACCAAGAGACCCAGTACTTC
TRBD2	few	TRBJ2-1	TRBV28	CASSLPQTGGRNEQFF	TGTGCCAGCAGTTTACCCCAGACGGGGGGGCGAAATGAGCAGTTCTTC
NA	NA	TRBJ2-3	TRBV7-9	CASSLGSGADTQYF	TGTGCCAGCAGCTTAGGGTCAGGGGCAGATACGCAGTATTTT
NA	NA	TRBJ2-5	TRBV11-2	CASSPQAYGQETQYF	TGTGCCAGCAGCCCGCAGGCGTACGGACAAGAGACCCAGTACTTC
NA	NA	TRBJ1-1	TRBV18	CASQDGVNTEAFF	TGTGCCAGTCAAGACGGGGTGAACACTGAAGCTTTCTTT
NA	NA	TRBJ2-1	TRBV30	CAWSVRGPNEQFF	TGTGCCTGGAGTGTACGAGGGCCCAATGAGCAGTTCTTC
NA	NA	TRBJ2-7	TRBV14	CASSRQARYEQYF	TGTGCCAGCAGCCGGCAGGCCCGCTACGAGCAGTACTTC
NA	few	TRBJ2-3	TRBV4-1	CASSQDNRPATDTQYF	TGCGCCAGCAGCCAAGATAATAGGCCAGCGACAGATACGCAGTATTTT
NA	few	TRBJ2-3	TRBV27	CASSNQAQADTQYF	TGTGCCAGCAGCAATCAAGCTCAGGCGGATACGCAGTATTTT
NA	NA	TRBJ2-7	TRBV6-5	CASSYSTRRRYEQYF	TGTGCCAGCAGTTACTCGACTAGAAGGCGCTACGAGCAGTACTTC
TRBD1	few	TRBJ1-2	TRBV28	CASSSAGQGGRGYTF	TGTGCCAGCAGTTCCGCGGGACAGGGGGGCCGAGGCTACACCTTC
NA	NA	TRBJ1-1	TRBV7-2	CASSSSRGITEAFF	TGTGCCAGCAGCTCCTCACGGGGAATCACTGAAGCTTTCTTT